This is a list of T cell receptor beta chains from one sample in a study of sequential checkpoint blockade in melanoma. The repertoire was sequenced with immunoSEQ multiplex PCR; TCRdb's copy has only in-frame clones and lacks some. In the table there are 5,500 or so clones, about half of which are singletons. The material sequenced was CD8+ T cells sorted from blood (inferred from file names), taken from a patient given nivolumab and ipilimumab in sequence. Receptor source: a human patient with melanoma. Some clones in this sample may be carry-over from other donors' samples. CDR3s include the opening cysteine and the closing phenylalanine or tryptophan. D genes are given only for firm matches. Size is stated for part of the rows, as once, few or many counts, or as a class when the clone is expanded.

clone_size	d_call	v_call	j_call	cdr3_aa	cdr3_nt
.	.	TRBV13	TRBJ1-2	CASSWGQGGYTF	TGTGCCAGCTCTTGGGGGCAAGGGGGCTACACCTTC
.	.	TRBV19	TRBJ1-1	CASSIAIWNTEAFF	TGTGCCAGTAGTATAGCCATTTGGAACACTGAAGCTTTCTTT
.	.	TRBV15	TRBJ1-1	CATSRDGVGGGAFF	TGTGCCACCAGCAGAGACGGGGTTGGGGGGGGAGCTTTCTTT
.	.	TRBV5-5	TRBJ1-2	CASSLPGQGSYGYTF	TGTGCCAGCAGCTTGCCGGGGCAGGGGAGTTATGGCTACACCTTC
few	TRBD1	TRBV7-9	TRBJ2-7	CASKPGQGVSYEQYF	TGTGCCAGCAAACCTGGACAGGGGGTCTCCTACGAGCAGTACTTC
.	.	TRBV15	TRBJ1-1	CATSSGGLMNTEAFF	TGTGCCACCAGCAGCGGGGGGCTGATGAACACTGAAGCTTTCTTT
.	TRBD1	TRBV5-6	TRBJ1-4	CASSLADRGDEKLFF	TGTGCCAGCAGCTTAGCGGACAGGGGAGATGAAAAACTGTTTTTT
.	.	TRBV27	TRBJ2-7	CASGKSSYEQYF	TGTGCCAGCGGCAAAAGCTCCTACGAGCAGTACTTC
.	.	TRBV27	TRBJ1-1	CASTKNTEAFF	TGTGCCAGCACCAAGAACACTGAAGCTTTCTTT
medium-sized	TRBD1	TRBV9	TRBJ2-7	CASSPGGSYEQYF	TGTGCCAGCAGCCCAGGGGGTTCCTACGAGCAGTACTTC
.	TRBD1	TRBV5-1	TRBJ2-7	CASSLRQGWWEQYF	TGCGCCAGCAGCTTGAGACAGGGGTGGTGGGAGCAGTACTTC
few	TRBD1	TRBV6-1	TRBJ2-7	CASSPGQARNEQYF	TGTGCCAGCAGCCCGGGACAGGCCCGAAACGAGCAGTACTTC
once	.	TRBV7-9	TRBJ1-1	CASSLTTSAFEAFF	TGTGCCAGCAGCTTGACAACATCAGCATTTGAAGCTTTCTTT
.	TRBD1	TRBV7-9	TRBJ1-2	CASSSGQVHNYGYTF	TGTGCCAGCAGCTCCGGACAGGTTCATAACTATGGCTACACCTTC
.	TRBD2	TRBV7-9	TRBJ2-7	CASSLTSEAYEQYF	TGTGCCAGCAGCTTGACTAGCGAGGCCTACGAGCAGTACTTC
many	TRBD2	TRBV10-3	TRBJ2-7	CASSYFSTSGGYEQYF	TGTGCCAGCAGTTACTTTTCGACTAGCGGGGGCTACGAGCAGTACTTC
.	.	TRBV7-2	TRBJ1-6	CASSPASEGYNSPLHF	TGTGCCAGCAGCCCCGCCTCCGAGGGCTATAATTCACCCCTCCACTTT
.	.	TRBV15	TRBJ1-6	CATRERGQGQTNSPLHF	TGTGCCACCAGAGAAAGAGGTCAGGGCCAGACTAATTCACCCCTCCACTTT
.	TRBD1	TRBV5-1	TRBJ1-1	CASSLTGTGNTEAFF	TGCGCCAGCAGCCTCACTGGGACAGGGAACACTGAAGCTTTCTTT
.	.	TRBV29-1	TRBJ2-7	CSVEDGSPSGTGLSYEQYF	TGCAGCGTTGAAGATGGGTCCCCGTCCGGGACTGGACTCTCCTACGAGCAGTACTTC
medium-sized	.	TRBV7-9	TRBJ1-2	CASRGGSSDYGYTF	TGTGCCAGCAGGGGGGGGTCCTCTGACTATGGCTACACCTTC
.	TRBD2	TRBV11-3	TRBJ2-3	CASSPKTSGGAGDTQYF	TGTGCCAGCAGCCCTAAGACTAGCGGGGGGGCAGGAGATACGCAGTATTTT
few	.	TRBV6-5	TRBJ1-4	CASSPQAGSGKLFF	TGTGCCAGCAGCCCGCAGGCGGGCTCTGGAAAACTGTTTTTT
.	TRBD2	TRBV6-1	TRBJ2-7	CASSEGGGSYEQYF	TGTGCCAGCAGTGAAGGGGGGGGATCCTACGAGCAGTACTTC
few	.	TRBV6-6	TRBJ1-1	CASSPDRLNTEAFF	TGTGCCAGCAGTCCCGACAGGCTGAACACTGAAGCTTTCTTT
.	.	TRBV13	TRBJ2-7	CASSQTEYEQYF	TGTGCCAGCAGCCAGACAGAATACGAGCAGTACTTC
once	.	TRBV2	TRBJ2-3	CASIRDGVPSGLTDTQYF	TGTGCCAGCATTAGAGACGGAGTACCTTCAGGGTTAACAGATACGCAGTATTTT
once	.	TRBV9	TRBJ1-5	CASSDVDRHQPQHF	TGTGCCAGCAGCGATGTGGACAGACACCAGCCCCAGCATTTT
.	.	TRBV2	TRBJ1-6	CASSDSSYNSPLHF	TGTGCCAGCAGTGACTCCTCCTATAATTCACCCCTCCACTTT
few	.	TRBV9	TRBJ2-7	CASSATGRGAGSYEQYF	TGTGCCAGCAGCGCTACGGGACGGGGGGCGGGGTCCTACGAGCAGTACTTC
.	TRBD1	TRBV6-5	TRBJ2-7	CASSYATGNYEQYF	TGTGCCAGCAGTTACGCGACAGGGAACTACGAGCAGTACTTC
large	.	TRBV7-9	TRBJ2-7	CASSSDRTYEQYF	TGTGCCAGCAGCTCCGACAGAACCTACGAGCAGTACTTC
medium-sized	TRBD1	TRBV4-1	TRBJ1-4	CASSQSGQSNEKLFF	TGCGCCAGCAGCCAGTCGGGACAGTCGAATGAAAAACTGTTTTTT
few	.	TRBV9	TRBJ2-7	CASSLAQGYEQYF	TGTGCCAGCAGTTTGGCCCAGGGGTACGAGCAGTACTTC
.	TRBD1	TRBV5-6	TRBJ1-1	CASSPELTGGTEAFF	TGTGCCAGCAGCCCGGAGTTGACAGGGGGGACTGAAGCTTTCTTT
.	.	TRBV19	TRBJ2-7	CASASGAYEQYF	TGTGCCAGTGCGTCGGGAGCCTACGAGCAGTACTTC
.	TRBD1	TRBV6-4	TRBJ2-7	CASSLGTGAFYEQYF	TGTGCCAGCAGTCTGGGGACAGGGGCCTTCTACGAGCAGTACTTC
.	TRBD1	TRBV7-9	TRBJ2-7	CASSPGTDYEQYF	TGTGCCAGCAGCCCCGGGACAGACTACGAGCAGTACTTC
.	.	TRBV5-8	TRBJ2-7	CASSLARPDEQYF	TGTGCCAGCAGCTTGGCCCGTCCCGACGAGCAGTACTTC
few	.	TRBV13	TRBJ1-2	CASSEQANYGYTF	TGTGCCAGCAGTGAACAGGCTAACTATGGCTACACCTTC
few	.	TRBV5-6	TRBJ2-7	CASSQYDYEQYF	TGTGCCAGCAGCCAGTACGATTACGAGCAGTACTTC
.	.	TRBV6-5	TRBJ2-7	CASSPSRDEQYF	TGTGCCAGCAGTCCCTCGCGCGACGAGCAGTACTTC
few	.	TRBV15	TRBJ1-5	CATSRDPEVNQPQHF	TGTGCCACCAGCAGAGACCCTGAGGTCAATCAGCCCCAGCATTTT
.	.	TRBV4-3	TRBJ1-2	CASSQDLATGYGYTF	TGCGCCAGCAGCCAAGATTTAGCCACAGGGTATGGCTACACCTTC
few	.	TRBV6-4	TRBJ2-7	CASRLPNHEQYF	TGTGCCAGCAGACTCCCCAACCACGAGCAGTACTTC
.	TRBD1	TRBV28	TRBJ2-7	CASRSEPGQGTYEQYF	TGTGCCAGCAGATCCGAACCGGGACAGGGGACCTACGAGCAGTACTTC
.	TRBD2	TRBV6-4	TRBJ2-3	CASSDSTSGGDTQYF	TGTGCCAGCAGTGACTCGACTAGCGGGGGGGATACGCAGTATTTT